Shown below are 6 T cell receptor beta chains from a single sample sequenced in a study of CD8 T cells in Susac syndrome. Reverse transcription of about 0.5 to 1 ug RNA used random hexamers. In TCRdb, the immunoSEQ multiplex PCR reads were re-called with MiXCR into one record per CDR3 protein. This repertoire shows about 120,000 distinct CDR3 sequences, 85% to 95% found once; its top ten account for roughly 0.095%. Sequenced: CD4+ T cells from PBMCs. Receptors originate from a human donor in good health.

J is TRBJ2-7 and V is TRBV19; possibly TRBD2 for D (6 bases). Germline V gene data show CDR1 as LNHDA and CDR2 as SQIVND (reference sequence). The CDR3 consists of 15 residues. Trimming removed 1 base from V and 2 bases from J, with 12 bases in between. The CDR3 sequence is CASSIADYPTYEQYF. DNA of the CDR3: TGTGCCAGTAGTATAGCGGACTACCCAACCTACGAGCAGTACTTC.

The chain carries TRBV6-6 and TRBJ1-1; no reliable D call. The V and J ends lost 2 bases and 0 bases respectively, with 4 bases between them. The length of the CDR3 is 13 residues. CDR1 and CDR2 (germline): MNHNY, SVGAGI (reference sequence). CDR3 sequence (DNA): TGTGCCAGCAGTTACGAGATGAACACTGAAGCTTTCTTT. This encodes CASSYEMNTEAFF.

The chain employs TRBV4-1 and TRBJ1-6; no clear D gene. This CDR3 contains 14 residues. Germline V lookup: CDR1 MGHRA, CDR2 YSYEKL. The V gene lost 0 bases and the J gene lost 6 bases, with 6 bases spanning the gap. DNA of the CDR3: TGCGCCAGCAGCCAAGACCCTCCTAATTCACCCCTCCACTTT. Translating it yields CASSQDPPNSPLHF.

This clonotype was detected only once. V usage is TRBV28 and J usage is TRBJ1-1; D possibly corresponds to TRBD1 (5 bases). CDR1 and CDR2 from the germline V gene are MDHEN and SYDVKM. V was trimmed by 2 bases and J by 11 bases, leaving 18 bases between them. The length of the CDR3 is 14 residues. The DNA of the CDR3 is TGTGCCAGCAGTTTAGACGCCGGGGCACCAGGCGCTTTCTTT. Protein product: CASSLDAGAPGAFF.

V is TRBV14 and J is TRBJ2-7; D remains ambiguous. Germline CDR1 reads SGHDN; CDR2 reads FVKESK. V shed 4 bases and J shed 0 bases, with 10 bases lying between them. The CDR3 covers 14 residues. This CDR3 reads CASSPQVFSYEQYF. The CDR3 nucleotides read TGTGCCAGCAGCCCTCAGGTATTCTCCTACGAGCAGTACTTC.

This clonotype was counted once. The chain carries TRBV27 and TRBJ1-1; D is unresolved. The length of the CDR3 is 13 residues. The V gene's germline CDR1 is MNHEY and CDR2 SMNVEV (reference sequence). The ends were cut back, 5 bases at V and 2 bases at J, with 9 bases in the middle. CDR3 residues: CASSKRANTEAFF. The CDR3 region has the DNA TGTGCCAGCAGTAAAAGGGCCAACACTGAAGCTTTCTTT.